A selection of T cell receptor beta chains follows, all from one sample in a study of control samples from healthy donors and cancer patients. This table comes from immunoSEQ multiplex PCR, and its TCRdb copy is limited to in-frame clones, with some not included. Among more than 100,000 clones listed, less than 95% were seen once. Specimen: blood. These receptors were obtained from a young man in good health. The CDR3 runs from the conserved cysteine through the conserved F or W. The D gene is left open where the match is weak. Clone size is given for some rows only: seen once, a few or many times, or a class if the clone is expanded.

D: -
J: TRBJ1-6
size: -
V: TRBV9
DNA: TGTGCCAGCAGCGTAGCGGGGTTCTCCTATAATTCACCCCTCCACTTT
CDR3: CASSVAGFSYNSPLHF

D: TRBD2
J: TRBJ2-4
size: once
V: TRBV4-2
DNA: TGTGCCAGCAGCCAAAAAGGACTAGCGGTAAACATTCAGTACTTC
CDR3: CASSQKGLAVNIQYF

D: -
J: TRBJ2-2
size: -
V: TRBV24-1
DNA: TGTGCCACCAGTGATGGTACGGGACACACGAACACCGGGGAGCTGTTTTTT
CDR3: CATSDGTGHTNTGELFF

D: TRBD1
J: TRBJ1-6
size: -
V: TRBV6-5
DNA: TGTGCCAGCGCCGCAGGGGGATATAATTCACCCCTCCACTTT
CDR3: CASAAGGYNSPLHF

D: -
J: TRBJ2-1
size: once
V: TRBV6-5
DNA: TGTGCCAGCGAGAGAGGGCCAGGATTGTACAATGAGCAGTTCTTC
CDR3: CASERGPGLYNEQFF

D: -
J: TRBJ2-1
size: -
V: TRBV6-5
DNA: TGTGCCAGCAGTAAACTAGTTTCCCACAATGAGCAGTTCTTC
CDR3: CASSKLVSHNEQFF

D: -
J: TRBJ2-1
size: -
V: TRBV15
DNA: TGTGCCACCAGCAAGGGTGGGTATGAGCAGTTCTTC
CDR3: CATSKGGYEQFF

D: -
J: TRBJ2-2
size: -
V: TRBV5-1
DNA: TGCGCCAGCAGCCAGTACAGGGAGGGTAACGGGGAGCTGTTTTTT
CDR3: CASSQYREGNGELFF

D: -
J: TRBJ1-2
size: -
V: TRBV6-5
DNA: TGTGCCAGCAGTCCCCCGGAGACCTTTGGAGGCTACACCTTC
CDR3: CASSPPETFGGYTF

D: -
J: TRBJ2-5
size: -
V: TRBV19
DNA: TGTGCCAGTAGTATCCGAGAGACCCAGTACTTC
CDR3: CASSIRETQYF

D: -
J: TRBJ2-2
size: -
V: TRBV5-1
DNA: TGCGCCAGCGAGGGGGGAGATTACACCGGGGAGCTGTTTTTT
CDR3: CASEGGDYTGELFF

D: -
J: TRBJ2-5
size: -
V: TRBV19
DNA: TGTGCCACCTTAAACACAGGGGCGGGGGAGACCCAGTACTTC
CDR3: CATLNTGAGETQYF

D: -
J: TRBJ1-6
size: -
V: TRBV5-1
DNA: TGCGCCAGCCGACCTTTGGGGGGTAATTCACCCCTCCACTTT
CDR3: CASRPLGGNSPLHF

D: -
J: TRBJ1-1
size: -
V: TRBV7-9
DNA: TGTGCCAGCAGTCTAAACAGGTATTACACTGAAGCTTTCTTT
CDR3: CASSLNRYYTEAFF

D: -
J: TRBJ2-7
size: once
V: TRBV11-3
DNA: TGTGCCAGCAGCCCCCAAGGGGGCTACGAGCAGTACTTC
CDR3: CASSPQGGYEQYF

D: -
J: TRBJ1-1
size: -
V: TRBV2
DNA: TGTGCCAGCGAGATGGGGGGTGGAACTGAAGCTTTCTTT
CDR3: CASEMGGGTEAFF

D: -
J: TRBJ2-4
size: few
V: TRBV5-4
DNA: TGTGCCAGCAGCTTGGAGTACGGGGGCATTCAGTACTTC
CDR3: CASSLEYGGIQYF

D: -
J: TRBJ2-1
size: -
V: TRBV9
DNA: TGTGCCAGCAGCAAGAATAATTTCCGAAAAAATGAGCAGTTCTTC
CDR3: CASSKNNFRKNEQFF

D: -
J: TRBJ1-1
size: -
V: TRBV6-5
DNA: TGTGCCAGCAGAAGCGGATTGGACACTGAAGCTTTCTTT
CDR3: CASRSGLDTEAFF

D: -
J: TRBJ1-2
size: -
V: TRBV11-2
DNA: TGTGCCAGCAGCCCGACAGGCTACTATGGCTACACCTTC
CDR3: CASSPTGYYGYTF

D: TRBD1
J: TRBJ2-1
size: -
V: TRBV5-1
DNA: TGCGCCAGCAGCTGGACAGGGGGACCCTACAATGAGCAGTTCTTC
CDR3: CASSWTGGPYNEQFF

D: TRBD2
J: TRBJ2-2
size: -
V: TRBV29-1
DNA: TGCAGCGTTGGACTAGCGGGGGACCCCGCGACCGGGGAGCTGTTTTTT
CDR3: CSVGLAGDPATGELFF

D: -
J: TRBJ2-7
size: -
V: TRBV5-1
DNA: TGCGCCAGCAGCTTGGTCCTAGCCGCCGAGCAGTACTTC
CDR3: CASSLVLAAEQYF

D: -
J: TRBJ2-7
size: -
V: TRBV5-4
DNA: TGTGCCAGCAGCTCTAGCTCCTACGAGCAGTACTTC
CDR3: CASSSSSYEQYF

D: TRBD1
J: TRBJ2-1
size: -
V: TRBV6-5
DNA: TGTGCCAGCAGTTTTGAACAGGGGAATGAGCAGTTCTTC
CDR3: CASSFEQGNEQFF

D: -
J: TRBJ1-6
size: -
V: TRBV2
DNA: TGTGCCAGCAGTGAACTGGGGACCGATAATTCACCCCTCCACTTT
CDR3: CASSELGTDNSPLHF

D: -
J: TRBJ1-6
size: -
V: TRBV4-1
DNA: TGCGCCAGCAGCCTGGGCCCCAATTCACCCCTCCACTTT
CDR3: CASSLGPNSPLHF

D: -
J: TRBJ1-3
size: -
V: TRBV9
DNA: TGTGCCAGCAGCCTATCCCGAAACACCATATATTTT
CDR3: CASSLSRNTIYF

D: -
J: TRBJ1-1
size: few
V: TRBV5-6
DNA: TGTGCCAGCAGCTTAGTTGGGACGAACACTGAAGCTTTCTTT
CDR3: CASSLVGTNTEAFF

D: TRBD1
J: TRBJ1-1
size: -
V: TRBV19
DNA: TGTGCCAGTAGTACGCTACAGGGGGGCACTGAAGCTTTCTTT
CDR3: CASSTLQGGTEAFF

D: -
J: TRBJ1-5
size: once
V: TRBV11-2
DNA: TGTGCCAGCAGCTTACACATCAATCAGCCCCAGCATTTT
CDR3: CASSLHINQPQHF

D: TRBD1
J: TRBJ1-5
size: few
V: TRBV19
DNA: TGTGCCAGTAGTATACTCCTTGACAGGGTCCGGGTGAATAGCAATCAGCCCCAGCATTTT
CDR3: CASSILLDRVRVNSNQPQHF

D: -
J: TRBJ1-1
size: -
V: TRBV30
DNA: TGTGCCTGGAGTGGTATTAGATCCACTGAAGCTTTCTTT
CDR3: CAWSGIRSTEAFF

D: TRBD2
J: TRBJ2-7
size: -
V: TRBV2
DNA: TGTGCCAGCAACCCTGGGGCTAGCGGATCCCACGAGCAGTACTTC
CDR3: CASNPGASGSHEQYF

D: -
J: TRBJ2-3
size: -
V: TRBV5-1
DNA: TGCGCCAGCAGCTTGGCCGGGACTTCGAATACGCAGTATTTT
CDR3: CASSLAGTSNTQYF

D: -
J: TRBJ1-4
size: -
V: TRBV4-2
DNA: TGTGCCAGCAGCGGCCGGGACCCTGAAAAACTGTTTTTT
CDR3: CASSGRDPEKLFF

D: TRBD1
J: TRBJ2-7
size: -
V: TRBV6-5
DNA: TGTGCCAGCAGTCTGACAGGGGGGTTCTCCTACGAGCAGTACTTC
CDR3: CASSLTGGFSYEQYF

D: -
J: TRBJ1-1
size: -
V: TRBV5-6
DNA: TGTGCCAGCAGCTTGGGCCCGGGGGACACTGAAGCTTTCTTT
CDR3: CASSLGPGDTEAFF

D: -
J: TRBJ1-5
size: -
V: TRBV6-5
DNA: TGTGCCAGCAGCCTAGCAGGGTCCAGCAATCAGCCCCAGCATTTT
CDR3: CASSLAGSSNQPQHF

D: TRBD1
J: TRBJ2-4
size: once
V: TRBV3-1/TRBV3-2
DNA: TGTGCCAGCAGCCAAGCCCGCCCGGACAGGGTAAGAAACATTCAGTACTTC
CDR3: CASSQARPDRVRNIQYF

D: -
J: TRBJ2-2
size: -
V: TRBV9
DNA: TGTGCCAGCAGCCCCTATTATACGGGGGCGAGGACCGGGGAGCTGTTTTTT
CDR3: CASSPYYTGARTGELFF

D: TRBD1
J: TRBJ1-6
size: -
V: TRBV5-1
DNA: TGCGCCAGCAGCTTGGGACAGGGGGATTCACCCCTCCACTTT
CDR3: CASSLGQGDSPLHF